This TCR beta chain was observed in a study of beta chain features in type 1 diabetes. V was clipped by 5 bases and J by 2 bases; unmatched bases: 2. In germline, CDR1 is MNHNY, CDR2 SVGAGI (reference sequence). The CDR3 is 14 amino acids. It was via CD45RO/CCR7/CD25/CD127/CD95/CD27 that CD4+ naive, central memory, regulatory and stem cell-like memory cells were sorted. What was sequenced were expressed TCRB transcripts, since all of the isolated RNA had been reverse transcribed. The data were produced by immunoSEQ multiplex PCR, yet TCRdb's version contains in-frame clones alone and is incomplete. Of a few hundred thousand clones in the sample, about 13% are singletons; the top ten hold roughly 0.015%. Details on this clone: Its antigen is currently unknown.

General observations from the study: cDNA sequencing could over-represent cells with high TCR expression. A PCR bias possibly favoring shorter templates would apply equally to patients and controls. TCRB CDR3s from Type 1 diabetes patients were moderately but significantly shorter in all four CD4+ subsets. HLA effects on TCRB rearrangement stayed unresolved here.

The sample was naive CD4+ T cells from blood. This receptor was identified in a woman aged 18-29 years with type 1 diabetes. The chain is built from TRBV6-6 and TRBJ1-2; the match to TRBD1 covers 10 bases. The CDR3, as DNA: TGTGCCAGCAGTGAGGGACAGGGGAACTATGGCTACACCTTC. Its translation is CASSEGQGNYGYTF.